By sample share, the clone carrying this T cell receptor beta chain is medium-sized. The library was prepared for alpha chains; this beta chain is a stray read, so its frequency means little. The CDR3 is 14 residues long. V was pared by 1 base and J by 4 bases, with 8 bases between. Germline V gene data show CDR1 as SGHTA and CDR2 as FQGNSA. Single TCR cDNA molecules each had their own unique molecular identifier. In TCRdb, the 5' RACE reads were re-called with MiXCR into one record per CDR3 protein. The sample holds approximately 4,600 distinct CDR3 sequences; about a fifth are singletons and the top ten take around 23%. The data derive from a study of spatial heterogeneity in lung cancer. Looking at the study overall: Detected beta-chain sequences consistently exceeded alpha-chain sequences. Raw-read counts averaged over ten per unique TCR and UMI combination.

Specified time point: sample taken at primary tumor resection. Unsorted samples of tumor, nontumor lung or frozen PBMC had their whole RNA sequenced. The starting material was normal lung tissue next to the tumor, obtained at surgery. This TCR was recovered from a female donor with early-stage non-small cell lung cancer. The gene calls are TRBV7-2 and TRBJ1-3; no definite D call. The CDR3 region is CASSLVLGGNTIYF. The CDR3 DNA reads TGTGCCAGCAGCTTAGTTCTGGGAGGAAACACCATATATTTT.